The TCR beta chain under discussion was sequenced for a study of blood T cell repertoires in COVID-19. The CDR3 has 15 amino acids. Trimming pared 6 bases from V and 1 base from J, leaving 15 bases between. Germline assignment: CDR1 MDHEN and CDR2 SYDVKM. Original data processing: Estimates of nucleated cell counts were drawn from the amplification of reference gene primers. The method was immunoSEQ multiplex PCR; TCRdb's version includes in-frame clones alone and lacks a portion of them. V and J calls and clone size are those listed in that table; D and trimming were worked out from the DNA. Of 150,000 or so clones in the sample, more than 75% were seen once. Two negative PCRs, clearance, or symptom resolution had been documented for recovered Cohort 3 donors.

The chain links TRBV28 to TRBJ2-5; D is unclear. This clonotype originated in a woman aged 45-60 years who had recovered from COVID-19. The sequencing sample was made of PBMCs or T cells enriched from blood (not recorded which). The CDR3 DNA is TGTGCCAGCAGCTTTGGTGGCCCGTTCCAAGAGACCCAGTACTTC. Its translation is CASSFGGPFQETQYF.